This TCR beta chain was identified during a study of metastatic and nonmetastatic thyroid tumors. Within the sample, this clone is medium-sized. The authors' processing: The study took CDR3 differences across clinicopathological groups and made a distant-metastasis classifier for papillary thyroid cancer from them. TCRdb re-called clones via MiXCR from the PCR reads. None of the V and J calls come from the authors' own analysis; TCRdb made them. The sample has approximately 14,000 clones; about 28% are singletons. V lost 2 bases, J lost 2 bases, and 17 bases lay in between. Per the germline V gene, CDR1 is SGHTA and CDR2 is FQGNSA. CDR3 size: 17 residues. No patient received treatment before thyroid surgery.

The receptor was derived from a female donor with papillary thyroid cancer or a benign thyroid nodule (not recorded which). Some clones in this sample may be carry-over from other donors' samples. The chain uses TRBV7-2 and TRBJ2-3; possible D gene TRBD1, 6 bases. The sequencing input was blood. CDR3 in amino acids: CASSLQTRTAPTDTQYF. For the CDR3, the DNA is TGTGCCAGCAGCTTACAAACTCGGACAGCCCCCACAGATACGCAGTATTTT.